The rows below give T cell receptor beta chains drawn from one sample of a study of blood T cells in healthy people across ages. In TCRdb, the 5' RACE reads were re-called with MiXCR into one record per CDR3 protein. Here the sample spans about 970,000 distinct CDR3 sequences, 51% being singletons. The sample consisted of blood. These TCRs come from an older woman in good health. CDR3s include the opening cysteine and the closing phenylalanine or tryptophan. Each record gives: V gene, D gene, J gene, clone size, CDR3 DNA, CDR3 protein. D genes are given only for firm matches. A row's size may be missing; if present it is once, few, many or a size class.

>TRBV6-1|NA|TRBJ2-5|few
TGTGCCAGCAGTGTAGTGGGGTACCAAGAGACCCAGTACTTC
CASSVVGYQETQYF
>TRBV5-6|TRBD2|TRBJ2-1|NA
TGTGCCAGCCAAGCTGCTCAGGGGGGGACTAGCGGGCGACTGTTGGAGTTCTTC
CASQAAQGGTSGRLLEFF
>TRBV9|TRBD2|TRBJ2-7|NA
TGTGCCAGCAGCGTACAGCGGGGGGCAGGGGAGCAGTACTTC
CASSVQRGAGEQYF
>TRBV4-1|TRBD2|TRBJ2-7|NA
TGCGCCAGCAGCCAAGTACAGACTAGCGGGAGCTACGAGCAGTACTTC
CASSQVQTSGSYEQYF
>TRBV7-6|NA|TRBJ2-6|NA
TGTGCCAGCAGCTTAGCCTACAGGGTTGGGGCCAACGTCCTGACTTTC
CASSLAYRVGANVLTF
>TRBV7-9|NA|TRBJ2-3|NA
TGTGCCAGCAGCTCTTCCCCTCGCACAGATACGCAGTATTTT
CASSSSPRTDTQYF
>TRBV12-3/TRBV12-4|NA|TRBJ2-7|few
TGTGCCAGCAGACGCCCCGGCTCGGTGCAGTACTTC
CASRRPGSVQYF
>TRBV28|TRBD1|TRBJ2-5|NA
TGTGCCAGCAGCCTGACGGGACAGGTCCAAGAGACCCAGTACTTC
CASSLTGQVQETQYF
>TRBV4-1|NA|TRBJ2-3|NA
TGCGCCAGCAGCCAAGCGGAGGGGGCAGATACGCAGTATTTT
CASSQAEGADTQYF
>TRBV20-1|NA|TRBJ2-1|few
TGCAGTGCTAGAGTATTACTGACGTACAATGAGCAGTTCTTC
CSARVLLTYNEQFF
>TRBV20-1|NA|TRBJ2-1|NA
TGCAGTGCTAGAGATAGGGGTACCCTAACGCGTCGGAGGACCTACAATGAGCAGTTCTTC
CSARDRGTLTRRRTYNEQFF
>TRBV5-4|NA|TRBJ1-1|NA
TGTGCCAGCAGCTTGGCCGGCGGAATCTCCACTGAAGCTTTCTTT
CASSLAGGISTEAFF
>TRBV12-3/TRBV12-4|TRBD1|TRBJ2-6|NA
TGTGCCAGCAGTTTATCCCCCGGGACAGGCCTTGCCAACGTCCTGACTTTC
CASSLSPGTGLANVLTF
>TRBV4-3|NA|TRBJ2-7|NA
TGCGCCAGCAGCCAAGATATCGAGGTATACGAGCAGTACTTC
CASSQDIEVYEQYF
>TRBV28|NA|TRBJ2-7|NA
TGTGCCAGCAAGGTCAATGGACCCTCCTACGAGCAGTACTTC
CASKVNGPSYEQYF
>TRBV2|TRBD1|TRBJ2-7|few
TGTGCCAGCAGCATCTGGGACAGGGGAGTATATTACGAGCAGTACTTC
CASSIWDRGVYYEQYF
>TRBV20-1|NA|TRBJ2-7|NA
TGCAGTGCCCAAATGGGTCAGGGTAGTTACGAGCAGTACTTC
CSAQMGQGSYEQYF
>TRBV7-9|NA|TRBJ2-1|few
TGTGCCAGCAGCTCGCGGGCCCACAATACTAATGAGCAGTTCTTC
CASSSRAHNTNEQFF
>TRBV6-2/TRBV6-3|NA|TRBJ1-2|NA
TGTGCCAGCAGTACACAGGGATTGGATGGCTACACCTTC
CASSTQGLDGYTF
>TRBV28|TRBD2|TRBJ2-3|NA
TGTGCCAGCAGTTTATTTTGGAGGCTAGCGGTCACGATCACAGATACGCAGTATTTT
CASSLFWRLAVTITDTQYF
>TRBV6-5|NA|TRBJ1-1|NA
TGTGCCAGCAGTTACGGGGGGGCGACGAGCACTGAAGCTTTCTTT
CASSYGGATSTEAFF
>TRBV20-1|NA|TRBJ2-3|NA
TGCAGTGCTAAACTACTAGGGGAGGGCACAGATACGCAGTATTTT
CSAKLLGEGTDTQYF
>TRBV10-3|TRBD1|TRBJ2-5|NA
TGTGCCATCAGTGAGCGGACAGGGAGTAGTGAGCAGTACTTC
CAISERTGSSEQYF
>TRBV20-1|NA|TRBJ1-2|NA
TGCAGTGCTAGTTTGGGTAATGGCTACACCTTC
CSASLGNGYTF
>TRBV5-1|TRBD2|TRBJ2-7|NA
TGCGCCAGCCACAATCGCGCTAGCGGCGAGCAGTACTTC
CASHNRASGEQYF
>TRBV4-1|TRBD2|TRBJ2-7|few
TGCGCCAGCAGCCAAGATCTAGCGGGACCCTACGAGCAGTACTTC
CASSQDLAGPYEQYF
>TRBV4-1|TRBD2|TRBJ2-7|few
TGCGCCAGCAGCCACTCTTGGGAGGGCTACGAGCAGTACTTC
CASSHSWEGYEQYF
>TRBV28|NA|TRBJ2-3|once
TGTGCCAGCAGTCCCATCATCACAGATACGCAGTATTTT
CASSPIITDTQYF
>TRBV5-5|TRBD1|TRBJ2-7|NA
TGTGCCAGCAGCTTTCGGACAGGGGGGGACGAGCAGTACTTC
CASSFRTGGDEQYF